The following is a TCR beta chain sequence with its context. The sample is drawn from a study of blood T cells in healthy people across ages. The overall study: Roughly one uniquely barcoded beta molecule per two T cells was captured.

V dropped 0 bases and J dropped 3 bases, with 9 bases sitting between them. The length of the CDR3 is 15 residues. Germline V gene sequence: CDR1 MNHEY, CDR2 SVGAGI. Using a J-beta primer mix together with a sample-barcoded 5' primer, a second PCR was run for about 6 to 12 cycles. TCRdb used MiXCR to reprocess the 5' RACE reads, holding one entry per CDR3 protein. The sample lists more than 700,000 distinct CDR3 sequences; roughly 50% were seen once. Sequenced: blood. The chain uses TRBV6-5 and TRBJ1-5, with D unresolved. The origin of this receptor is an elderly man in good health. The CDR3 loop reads CASSYSLKNNQPQHF. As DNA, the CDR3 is TGTGCCAGCAGTTACTCGTTAAAGAACAATCAGCCCCAGCATTTT.